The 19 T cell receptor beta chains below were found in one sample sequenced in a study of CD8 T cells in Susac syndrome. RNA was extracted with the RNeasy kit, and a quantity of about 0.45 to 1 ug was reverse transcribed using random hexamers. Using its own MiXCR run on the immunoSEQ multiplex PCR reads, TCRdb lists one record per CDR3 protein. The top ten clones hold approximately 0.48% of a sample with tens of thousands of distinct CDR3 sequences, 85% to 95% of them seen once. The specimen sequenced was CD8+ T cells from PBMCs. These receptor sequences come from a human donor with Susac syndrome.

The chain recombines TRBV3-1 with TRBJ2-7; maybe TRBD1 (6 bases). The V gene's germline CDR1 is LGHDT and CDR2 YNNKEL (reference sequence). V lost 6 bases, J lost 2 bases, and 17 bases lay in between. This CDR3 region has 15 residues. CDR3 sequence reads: CASSPRDRSPYEQYF. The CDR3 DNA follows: TGTGCCAGCAGTCCAAGAGACAGGTCCCCCTACGAGCAGTACTTC.

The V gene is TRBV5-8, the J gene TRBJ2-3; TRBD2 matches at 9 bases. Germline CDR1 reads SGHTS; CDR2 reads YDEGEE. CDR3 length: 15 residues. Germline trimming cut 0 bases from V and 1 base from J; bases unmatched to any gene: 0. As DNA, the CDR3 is TGTGCCAGCAGCTTGGGACTAGCGGGCACAGATACGCAGTATTTT. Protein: CASSLGLAGTDTQYF.

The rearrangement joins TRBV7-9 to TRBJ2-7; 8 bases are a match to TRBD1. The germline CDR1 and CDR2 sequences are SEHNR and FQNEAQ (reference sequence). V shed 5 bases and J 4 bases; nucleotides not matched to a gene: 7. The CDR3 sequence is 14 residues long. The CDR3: CASSHVGTGYEQYF. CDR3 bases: TGTGCCAGCAGCCACGTTGGGACAGGATACGAGCAGTACTTC.

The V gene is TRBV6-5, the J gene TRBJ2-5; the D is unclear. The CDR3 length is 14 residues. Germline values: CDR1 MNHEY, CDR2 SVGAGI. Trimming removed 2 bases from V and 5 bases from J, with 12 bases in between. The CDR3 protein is CASSYIGSTETQYF. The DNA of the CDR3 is TGTGCCAGCAGTTACATCGGGTCTACGGAGACCCAGTACTTC.

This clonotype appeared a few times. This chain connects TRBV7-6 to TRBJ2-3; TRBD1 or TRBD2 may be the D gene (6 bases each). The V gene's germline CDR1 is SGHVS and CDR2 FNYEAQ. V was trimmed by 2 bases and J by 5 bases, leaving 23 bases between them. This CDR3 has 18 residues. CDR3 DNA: TGTGCCAGCAGCTTAACGGCGACTAGTTGGGGGCCCCGAGATACGCAGTATTTT. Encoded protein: CASSLTATSWGPRDTQYF.

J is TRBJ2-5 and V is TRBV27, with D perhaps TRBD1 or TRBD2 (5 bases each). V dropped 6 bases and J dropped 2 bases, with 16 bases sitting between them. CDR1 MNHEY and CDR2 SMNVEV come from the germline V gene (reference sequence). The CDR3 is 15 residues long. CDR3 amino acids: CASRVSDGTQETQYF. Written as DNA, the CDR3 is TGTGCCAGCAGGGTGTCTGACGGGACGCAAGAGACCCAGTACTTC.

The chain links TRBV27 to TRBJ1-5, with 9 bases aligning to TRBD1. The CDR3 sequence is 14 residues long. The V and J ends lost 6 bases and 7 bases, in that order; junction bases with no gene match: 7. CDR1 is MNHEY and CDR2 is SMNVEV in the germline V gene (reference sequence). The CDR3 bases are TGTGCCAGCAGCCGGGGACAGGGTGGGCAGCCCCAGCATTTT. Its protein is CASSRGQGGQPQHF.

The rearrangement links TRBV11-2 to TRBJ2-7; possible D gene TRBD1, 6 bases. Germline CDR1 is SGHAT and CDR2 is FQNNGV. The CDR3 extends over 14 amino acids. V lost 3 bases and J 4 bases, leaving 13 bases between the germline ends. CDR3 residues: CASSFPGQLYEQYF. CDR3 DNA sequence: TGTGCCAGCAGCTTCCCCGGACAGCTGTACGAGCAGTACTTC.

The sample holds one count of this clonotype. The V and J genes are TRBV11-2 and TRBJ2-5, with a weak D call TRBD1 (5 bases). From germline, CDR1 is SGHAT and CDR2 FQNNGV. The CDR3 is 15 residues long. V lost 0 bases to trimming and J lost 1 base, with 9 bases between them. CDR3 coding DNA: TGTGCCAGCAGCTTAGAAGACAGCCCCCAAGAGACCCAGTACTTC. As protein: CASSLEDSPQETQYF.

The DNA of the CDR3 is TGTGCCAGCAGCTTAGCGGGAGGTTGGAATGAGCAGTTCTTC. Encoded protein: CASSLAGGWNEQFF. The chain has TRBV13 and TRBJ2-1, with 7 nucleotides matching TRBD2. This CDR3 has 14 amino acids. Germline CDR1 reads PRHDT; CDR2 reads FYEKMQ (reference sequence). J gave up 7 bases and V 1 base, and 4 bases lay outside the gene matches.

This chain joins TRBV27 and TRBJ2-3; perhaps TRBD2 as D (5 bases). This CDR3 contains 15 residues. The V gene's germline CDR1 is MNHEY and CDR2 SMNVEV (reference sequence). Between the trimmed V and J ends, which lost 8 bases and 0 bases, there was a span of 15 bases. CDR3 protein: CASRLGVASTDTQYF. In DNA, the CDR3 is TGTGCCAGCCGTCTCGGGGTTGCTAGCACAGATACGCAGTATTTT.

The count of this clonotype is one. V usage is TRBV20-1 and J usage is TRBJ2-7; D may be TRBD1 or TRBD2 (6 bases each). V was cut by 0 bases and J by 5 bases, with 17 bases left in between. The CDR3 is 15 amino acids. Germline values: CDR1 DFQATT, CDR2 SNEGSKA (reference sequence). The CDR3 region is CSARDLTGASDEQYF. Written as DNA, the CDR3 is TGCAGTGCTAGAGATCTTACGGGGGCGAGCGACGAGCAGTACTTC.

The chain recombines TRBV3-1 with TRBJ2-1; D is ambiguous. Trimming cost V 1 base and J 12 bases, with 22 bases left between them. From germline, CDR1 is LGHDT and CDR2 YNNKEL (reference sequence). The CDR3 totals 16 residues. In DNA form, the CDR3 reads TGTGCCAGCAGCCAAGGAGCGCAGATTTATGCTAGTCGGCAGTTCTTC. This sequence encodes CASSQGAQIYASRQFF.

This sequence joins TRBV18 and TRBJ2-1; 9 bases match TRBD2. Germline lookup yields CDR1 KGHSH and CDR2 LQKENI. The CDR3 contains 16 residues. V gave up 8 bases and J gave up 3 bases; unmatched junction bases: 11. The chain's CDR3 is CASLPVAGEGYNEQFF. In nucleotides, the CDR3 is TGTGCCAGCCTACCTGTAGCGGGAGAGGGCTACAATGAGCAGTTCTTC.

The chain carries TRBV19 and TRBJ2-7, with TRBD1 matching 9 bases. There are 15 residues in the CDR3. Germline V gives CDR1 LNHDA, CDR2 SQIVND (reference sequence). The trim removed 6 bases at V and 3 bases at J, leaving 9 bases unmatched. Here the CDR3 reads CASSAVTDRGYEQYF. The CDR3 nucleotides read TGTGCCAGTAGCGCCGTTACGGACAGGGGCTACGAGCAGTACTTC. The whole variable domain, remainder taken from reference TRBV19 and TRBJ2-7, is DGGITQSPKYLFRKEGQNVTLSCEQNLNHDAMYWYRQDPGQGLRLIYYSQIVNDFQKGDIAEGYSVSREKKESFPLTVTSAQKNPTAFYLCASSAVTDRGYEQYFGPGTRLTVT.

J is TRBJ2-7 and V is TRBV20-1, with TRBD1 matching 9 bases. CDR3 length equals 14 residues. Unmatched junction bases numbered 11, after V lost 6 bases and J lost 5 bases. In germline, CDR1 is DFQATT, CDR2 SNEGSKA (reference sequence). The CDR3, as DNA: TGCAGTGCAACCGGGACAGGGAGGTTGGACGAGCAGTACTTC. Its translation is CSATGTGRLDEQYF.

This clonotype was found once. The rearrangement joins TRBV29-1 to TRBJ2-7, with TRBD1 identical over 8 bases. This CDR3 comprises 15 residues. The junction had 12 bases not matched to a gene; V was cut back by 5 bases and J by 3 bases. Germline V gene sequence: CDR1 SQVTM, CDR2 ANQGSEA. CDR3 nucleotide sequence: TGCAGCGTTTTGGGTGGCAGGGGGCAGAGCTACGAGCAGTACTTC. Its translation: CSVLGGRGQSYEQYF.

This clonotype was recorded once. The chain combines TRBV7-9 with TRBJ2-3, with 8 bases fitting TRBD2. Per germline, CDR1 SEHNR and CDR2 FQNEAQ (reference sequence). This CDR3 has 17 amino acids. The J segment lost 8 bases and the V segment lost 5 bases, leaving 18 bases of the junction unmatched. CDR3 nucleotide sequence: TGTGCCAGCAGCGGCCCGGGGGGCTACCTTGCGGGGGGTACGCAGTATTTT. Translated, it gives CASSGPGGYLAGGTQYF.

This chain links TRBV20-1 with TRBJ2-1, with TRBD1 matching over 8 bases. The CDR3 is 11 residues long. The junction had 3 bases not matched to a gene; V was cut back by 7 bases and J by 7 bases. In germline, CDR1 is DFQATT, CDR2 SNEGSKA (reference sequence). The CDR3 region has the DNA TGCAGTGACAACAGGGGGAATGAGCAGTTCTTC. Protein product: CSDNRGNEQFF.